Sequencing of this T cell receptor beta chain was carried out in a study of HIV-infected patients and healthy controls. Study-wide points: Significantly higher mean Gini indices appeared in HIV-infected repertoires, possibly reflecting oligoclonality. HIV-associated CDR3 frequencies dropped significantly during therapy; CMV-associated ones, mostly rising, changed nonsignificantly.

As concerns this clonotype: Its specificity is not known.

Roughly three months, about 14 weeks, into antiretroviral therapy, follow-up blood was collected. Whole blood was used without fractionation, so all unsorted peripheral T cells were included. Alpha and beta constant-region primers primed reverse transcription of about 470 ng RNA. Separate chain-specific third strand synthesis with multiplexing indices produced the alpha and beta libraries. TCRdb itself ran the 5' RACE reads through MiXCR, one entry per CDR3 protein. The table includes some 4,000 distinct CDR3 sequences, roughly 8.5% detected once. The sequence was obtained from an adult with HIV infection. Source: blood, taken during antiretroviral therapy.

CDR3 sequence: CASSLTFPNTEAFF. CDR3 nucleotide sequence: TGTGCCAGCAGTTTAACCTTCCCGAACACTGAAGCTTTCTTT. The V and J genes are TRBV27 and TRBJ1-1, with D uncertain. CDR3 length: 14 residues. The germline gives CDR1 MNHEY, CDR2 SMNVEV (reference sequence). The V end lost 2 bases, the J end lost 1 base, and 8 bases lay between the germline ends.